Listed below are T cell receptor beta chains from one sample, sequenced in a study of blood T cells in healthy people across ages. TCRdb recomputed calls from the 5' RACE reads with MiXCR, one row per CDR3 protein. The sample consists of 540,000 or so distinct CDR3 sequences, 25% to 30% of them appearing once. Source material: blood. The receptors originated from a woman aged 70 to 79 in good health. CDR3s include the opening cysteine and the closing phenylalanine or tryptophan. A D gene is named only where the DNA matches it firmly. Clone size is not always given. Where it is, it says once, few, many or a class for expanded clones.

v_call: TRBV9; j_call: TRBJ1-2; d_call: NA; clone_size: few; cdr3_nt: TGTGCCAGCCGAACACGGTATGGCTACACCTTC; cdr3_aa: CASRTRYGYTF
v_call: TRBV18; j_call: TRBJ1-5; d_call: NA; clone_size: few; cdr3_nt: TGTGCCAGCTCACCAGTCACTTCATATAGCAATCAGCCCCAGCATTTT; cdr3_aa: CASSPVTSYSNQPQHF
v_call: TRBV15; j_call: TRBJ2-3; d_call: NA; clone_size: NA; cdr3_nt: TGTGCCACCAGCAGAGGCGAGCGGTATCAGTATTTT; cdr3_aa: CATSRGERYQYF
v_call: TRBV20-1; j_call: TRBJ1-3; d_call: NA; clone_size: NA; cdr3_nt: TGCAGTGCCTCGGACAGCAACTCTGGAAACACCATATATTTT; cdr3_aa: CSASDSNSGNTIYF
v_call: TRBV6-6; j_call: TRBJ2-7; d_call: NA; clone_size: NA; cdr3_nt: TGTGCCAGCAGTTACTCGTATGTAGAGCAGTACTTC; cdr3_aa: CASSYSYVEQYF
v_call: TRBV7-2; j_call: TRBJ2-7; d_call: NA; clone_size: NA; cdr3_nt: TGTGCCAGCGCCCTTATGGGGGGTTCCTACGAGCAGTACTTC; cdr3_aa: CASALMGGSYEQYF
v_call: TRBV5-4; j_call: TRBJ1-5; d_call: NA; clone_size: NA; cdr3_nt: TGTGCCAGCAGCACGGACAGTCAGCCCCAGCATTTT; cdr3_aa: CASSTDSQPQHF
v_call: TRBV7-2; j_call: TRBJ2-1; d_call: TRBD2; clone_size: few; cdr3_nt: TGTGCCAGCAGCTTAGTAGCCCTAGCGGGGGGAATTGAGCAGTTCTTC; cdr3_aa: CASSLVALAGGIEQFF
v_call: TRBV5-1; j_call: TRBJ1-4; d_call: NA; clone_size: NA; cdr3_nt: TGCGCCAGCAGCTTCCAAGCAGGGGCGGGATATGAAAAACTGTTTTTT; cdr3_aa: CASSFQAGAGYEKLFF
v_call: TRBV12-3/TRBV12-4; j_call: TRBJ1-1; d_call: NA; clone_size: many; cdr3_nt: TGTGCCAGCAGTTTTGGCAGGGACACTGAAGCTTTCTTT; cdr3_aa: CASSFGRDTEAFF
v_call: TRBV7-9; j_call: TRBJ2-5; d_call: NA; clone_size: NA; cdr3_nt: TGTGCCAGCAGCCGGGGACTTAACCAAGAGACCCAGTACTTC; cdr3_aa: CASSRGLNQETQYF
v_call: TRBV5-1; j_call: TRBJ2-4; d_call: NA; clone_size: NA; cdr3_nt: TGCGCCAGCAGCCGCCAAGCAGTGGACATAGCCAAAAACATTCAGTACTTC; cdr3_aa: CASSRQAVDIAKNIQYF
v_call: TRBV18; j_call: TRBJ2-4; d_call: NA; clone_size: few; cdr3_nt: TGTGCCAGCTCAGCTCAGGGTGGAGTTGCCAAAAACATTCAGTACTTC; cdr3_aa: CASSAQGGVAKNIQYF
v_call: TRBV28; j_call: TRBJ2-4; d_call: NA; clone_size: NA; cdr3_nt: TGTGCCAGCAGTTTACGGTTTTCTCACATTCAGTACTTC; cdr3_aa: CASSLRFSHIQYF
v_call: TRBV28; j_call: TRBJ2-7; d_call: NA; clone_size: NA; cdr3_nt: TGTGCCAGCAGTTTTGTCTACGAGCAGTACTTC; cdr3_aa: CASSFVYEQYF
v_call: TRBV7-9; j_call: TRBJ1-2; d_call: NA; clone_size: NA; cdr3_nt: TGTGCCAGCAGCTTGAAAGTAGGACAGAACTATGGCTACACCTTC; cdr3_aa: CASSLKVGQNYGYTF
v_call: TRBV2; j_call: TRBJ2-5; d_call: TRBD2; clone_size: NA; cdr3_nt: TGTGCCAGCAGTGAATACAGCGGGGGGCGGAAGACCCAGTACTTC; cdr3_aa: CASSEYSGGRKTQYF